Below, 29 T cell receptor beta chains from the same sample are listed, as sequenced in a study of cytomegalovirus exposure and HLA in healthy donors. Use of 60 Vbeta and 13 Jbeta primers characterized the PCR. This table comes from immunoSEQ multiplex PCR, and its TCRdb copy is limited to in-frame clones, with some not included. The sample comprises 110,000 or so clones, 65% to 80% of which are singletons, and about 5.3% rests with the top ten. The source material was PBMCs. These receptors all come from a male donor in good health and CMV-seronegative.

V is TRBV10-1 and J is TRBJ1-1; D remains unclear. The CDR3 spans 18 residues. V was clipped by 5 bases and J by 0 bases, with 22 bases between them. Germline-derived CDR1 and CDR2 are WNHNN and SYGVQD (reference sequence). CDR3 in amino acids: CASSPPEGGDSMNTEAFF. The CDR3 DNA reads TGCGCCAGCAGTCCTCCCGAGGGAGGCGATTCTATGAACACTGAAGCTTTCTTT.

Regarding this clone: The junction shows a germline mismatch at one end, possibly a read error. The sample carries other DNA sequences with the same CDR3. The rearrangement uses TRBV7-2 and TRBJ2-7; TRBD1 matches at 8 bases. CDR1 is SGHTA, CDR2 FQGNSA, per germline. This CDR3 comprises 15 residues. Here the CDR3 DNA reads TGCGCCAGCAGCAAAGGACAGGGCCGCTACTACGAGCAGTACTTC. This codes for CASSKGQGRYYEQYF.

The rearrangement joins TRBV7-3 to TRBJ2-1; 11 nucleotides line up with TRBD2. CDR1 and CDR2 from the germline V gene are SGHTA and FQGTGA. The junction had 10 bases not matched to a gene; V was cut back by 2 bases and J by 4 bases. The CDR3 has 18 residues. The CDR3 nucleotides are TGTGCCAGCAGCTTATTCGGACTAGCGGGCCCGCCGTACAATGAGCAGTTCTTC. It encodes CASSLFGLAGPPYNEQFF.

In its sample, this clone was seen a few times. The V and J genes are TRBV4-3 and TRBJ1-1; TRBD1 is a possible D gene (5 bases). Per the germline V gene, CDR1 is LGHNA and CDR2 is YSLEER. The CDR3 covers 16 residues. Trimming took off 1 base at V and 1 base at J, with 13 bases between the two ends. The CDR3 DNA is TGCGCCAGCAGCCAAGGACAGCCACTCCAGAACACTGAAGCTTTCTTT. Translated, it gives CASSQGQPLQNTEAFF.

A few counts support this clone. The CDR3 region has the DNA TGTGCCAGCAGCACCCGGACTAGCGGGGACAATGAGCAGTTCTTC. This encodes CASSTRTSGDNEQFF. This chain connects TRBV7-3 to TRBJ2-1, with TRBD2 matching 12 bases. The germline gives CDR1 SGHTA, CDR2 FQGTGA. V shed 5 bases, J shed 5 bases, and the junction held 4 bases outside the gene matches. This CDR3 contains 15 residues.

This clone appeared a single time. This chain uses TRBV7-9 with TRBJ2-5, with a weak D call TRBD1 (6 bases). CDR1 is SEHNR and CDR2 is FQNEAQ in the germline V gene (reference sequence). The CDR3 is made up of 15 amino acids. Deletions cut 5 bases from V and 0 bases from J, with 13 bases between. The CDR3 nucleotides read TGTGCCAGCAGCATCACTACAGGGTACCAAGAGACCCAGTACTTC. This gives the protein CASSITTGYQETQYF.

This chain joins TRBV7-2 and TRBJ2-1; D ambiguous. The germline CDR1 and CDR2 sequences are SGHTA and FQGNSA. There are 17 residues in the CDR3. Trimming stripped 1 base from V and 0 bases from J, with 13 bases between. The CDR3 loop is CASSLDELRSSYNEQFF. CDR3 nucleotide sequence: TGTGCCAGCAGCTTAGATGAGCTTAGGAGCTCCTACAATGAGCAGTTCTTC.

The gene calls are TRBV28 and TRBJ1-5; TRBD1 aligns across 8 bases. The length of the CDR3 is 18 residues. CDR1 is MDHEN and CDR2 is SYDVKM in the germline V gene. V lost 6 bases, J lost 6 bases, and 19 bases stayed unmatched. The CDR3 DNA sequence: TGTGCCAGCAGCACTATTCGACAGGGGTATAGTCTCAGTCAGCCCCAGCATTTT. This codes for CASSTIRQGYSLSQPQHF. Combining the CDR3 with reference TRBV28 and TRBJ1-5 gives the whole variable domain DVKVTQSSRYLVKRTGEKVFLECVQDMDHENMFWYRQDPGLGLRLIYFSYDVKMKEKGDIPEGYSVSREKKERFSLILESASTNQTSMYLCASSTIRQGYSLSQPQHFGDGTRLSIL.

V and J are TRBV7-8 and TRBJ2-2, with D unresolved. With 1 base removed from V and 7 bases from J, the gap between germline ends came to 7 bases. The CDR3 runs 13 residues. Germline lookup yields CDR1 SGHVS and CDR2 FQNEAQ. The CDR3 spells CASSLVVNGELFF. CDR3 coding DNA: TGTGCCAGCAGCTTAGTCGTTAACGGGGAGCTGTTTTTT.

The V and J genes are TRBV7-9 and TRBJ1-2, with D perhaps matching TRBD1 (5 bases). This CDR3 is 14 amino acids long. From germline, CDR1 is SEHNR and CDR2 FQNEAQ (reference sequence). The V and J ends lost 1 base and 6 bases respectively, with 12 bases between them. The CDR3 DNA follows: TGTGCCAGCAGCTTAGGGTGGGGGGGTGATGGCTACACCTTC. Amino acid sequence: CASSLGWGGDGYTF. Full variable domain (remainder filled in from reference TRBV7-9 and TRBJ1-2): DTGVSQNPRHKITKRGQNVTFRCDPISEHNRLYWYRQTLGQGPEFLTYFQNEAQLEKSRLLSDRFSAERPKGSFSTLEIQRTEQGDSAMYLCASSLGWGGDGYTFGSGTRLTVV.

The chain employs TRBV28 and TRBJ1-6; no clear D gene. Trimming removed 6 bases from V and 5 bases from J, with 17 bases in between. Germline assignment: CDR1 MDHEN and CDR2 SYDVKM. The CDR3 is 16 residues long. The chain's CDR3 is CASSSAGLSNNSPLHF. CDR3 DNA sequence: TGTGCCAGCAGCTCCGCGGGGTTGTCCAATAATTCACCCCTCCACTTT.

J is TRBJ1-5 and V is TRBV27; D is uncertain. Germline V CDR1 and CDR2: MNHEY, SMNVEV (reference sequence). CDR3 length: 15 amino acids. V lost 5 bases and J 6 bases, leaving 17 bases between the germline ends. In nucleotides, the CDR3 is TGTGCCAGCAGTCCGGACGGAGGTCGCGGTCAGCCCCAGCATTTT. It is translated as CASSPDGGRGQPQHF.

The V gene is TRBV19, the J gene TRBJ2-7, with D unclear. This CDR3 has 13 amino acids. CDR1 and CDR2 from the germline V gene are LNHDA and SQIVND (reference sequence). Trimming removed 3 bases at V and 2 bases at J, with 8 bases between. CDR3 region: CASSIDKTYEQYF. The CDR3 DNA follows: TGTGCCAGTAGTATTGACAAAACCTACGAGCAGTACTTC.

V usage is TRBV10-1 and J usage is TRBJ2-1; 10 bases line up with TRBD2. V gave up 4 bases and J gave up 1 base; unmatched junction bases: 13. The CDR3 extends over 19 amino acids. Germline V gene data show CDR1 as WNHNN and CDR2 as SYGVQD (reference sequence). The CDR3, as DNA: TGCGCCAGCAGTGGGACTGTGGGACTAGCGTTCACTTCCTACAATGAGCAGTTCTTC. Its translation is CASSGTVGLAFTSYNEQFF.

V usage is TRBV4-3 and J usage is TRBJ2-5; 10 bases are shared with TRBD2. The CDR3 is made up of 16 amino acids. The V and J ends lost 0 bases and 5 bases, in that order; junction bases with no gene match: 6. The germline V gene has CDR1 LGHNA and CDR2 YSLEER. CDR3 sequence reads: CASSQESGRADETQYF. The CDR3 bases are TGCGCCAGCAGCCAAGAGAGCGGGAGGGCCGATGAGACCCAGTACTTC.

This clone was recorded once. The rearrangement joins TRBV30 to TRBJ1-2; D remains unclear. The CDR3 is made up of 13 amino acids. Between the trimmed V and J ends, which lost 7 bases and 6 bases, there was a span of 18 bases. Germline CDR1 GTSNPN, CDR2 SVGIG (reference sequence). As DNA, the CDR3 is TGTGCCTCCCGCTCTGACGTAAGCGATGGCTACACCTTC. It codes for CASRSDVSDGYTF. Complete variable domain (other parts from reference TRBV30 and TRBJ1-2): SQTIHQWPATLVQPVGSPLSLECTVEGTSNPNLYWYRQAAGRGLQLLFYSVGIGQISSEVPQNLSASRPQDRQFILSSKKLLLSDSGFYLCASRSDVSDGYTFGSGTRLTVV.

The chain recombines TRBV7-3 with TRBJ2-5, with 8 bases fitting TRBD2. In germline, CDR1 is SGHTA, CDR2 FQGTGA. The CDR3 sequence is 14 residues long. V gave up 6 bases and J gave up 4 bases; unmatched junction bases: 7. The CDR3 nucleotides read TGTGCCAGCAGTGTCGGAACTAGCGGAGAGACCCAGTACTTC. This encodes CASSVGTSGETQYF.

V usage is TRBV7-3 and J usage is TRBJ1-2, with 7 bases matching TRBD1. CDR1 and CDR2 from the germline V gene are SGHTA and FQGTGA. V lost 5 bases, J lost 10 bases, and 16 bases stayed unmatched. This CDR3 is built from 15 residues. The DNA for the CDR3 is TGTGCCAGCAGCGTCAGAGGTCCCGACAGGGATGACTACACCTTC. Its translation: CASSVRGPDRDDYTF.

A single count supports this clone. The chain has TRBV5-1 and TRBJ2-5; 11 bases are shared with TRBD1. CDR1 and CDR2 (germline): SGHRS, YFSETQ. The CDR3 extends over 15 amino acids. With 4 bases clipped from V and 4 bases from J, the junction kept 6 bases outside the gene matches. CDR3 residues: CASSHPGQGGETQYF. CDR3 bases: TGCGCCAGCAGCCATCCGGGACAGGGGGGAGAGACCCAGTACTTC.

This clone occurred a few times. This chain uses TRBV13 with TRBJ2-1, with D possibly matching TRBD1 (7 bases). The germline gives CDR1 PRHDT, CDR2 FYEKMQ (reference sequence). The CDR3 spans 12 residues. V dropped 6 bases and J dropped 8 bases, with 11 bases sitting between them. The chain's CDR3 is CASRTGEDEQFF. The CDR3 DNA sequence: TGTGCCAGCAGAACAGGGGAGGATGAGCAGTTCTTC.

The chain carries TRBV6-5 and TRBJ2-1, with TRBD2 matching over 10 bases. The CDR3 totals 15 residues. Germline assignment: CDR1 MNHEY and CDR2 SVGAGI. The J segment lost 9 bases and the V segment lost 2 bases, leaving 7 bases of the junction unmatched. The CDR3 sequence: CASSYGLAGVGEQFF. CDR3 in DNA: TGTGCCAGCAGTTACGGCCTAGCGGGAGTTGGTGAGCAGTTCTTC.

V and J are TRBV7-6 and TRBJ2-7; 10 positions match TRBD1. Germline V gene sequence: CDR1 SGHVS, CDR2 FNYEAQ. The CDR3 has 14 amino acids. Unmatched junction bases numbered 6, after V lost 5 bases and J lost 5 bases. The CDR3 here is CASSITTGGHEQYF. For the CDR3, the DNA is TGTGCCAGCAGCATAACGACAGGGGGCCACGAGCAGTACTTC.

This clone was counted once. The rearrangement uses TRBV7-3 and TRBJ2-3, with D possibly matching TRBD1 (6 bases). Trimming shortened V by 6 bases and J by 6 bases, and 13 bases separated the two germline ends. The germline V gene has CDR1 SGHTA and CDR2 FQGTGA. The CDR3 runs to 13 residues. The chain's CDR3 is CASSIQGSDTQYF. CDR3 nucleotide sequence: TGTGCCAGCAGTATTCAGGGGAGCGATACGCAGTATTTT.

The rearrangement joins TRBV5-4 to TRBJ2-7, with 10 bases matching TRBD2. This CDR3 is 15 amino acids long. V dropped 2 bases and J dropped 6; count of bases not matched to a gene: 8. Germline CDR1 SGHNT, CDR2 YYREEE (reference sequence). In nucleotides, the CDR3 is TGTGCCAGCAGCTTACAGCGGGAGGGTCCGGCCGAGCAGTACTTC. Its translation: CASSLQREGPAEQYF.

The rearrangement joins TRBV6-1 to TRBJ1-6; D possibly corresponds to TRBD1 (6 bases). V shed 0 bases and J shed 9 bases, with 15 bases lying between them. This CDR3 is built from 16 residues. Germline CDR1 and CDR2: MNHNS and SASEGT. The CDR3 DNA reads TGTGCCAGCAGTGAAGCCGTGACAGGATTAGGTTCACCCCTCCACTTT. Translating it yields CASSEAVTGLGSPLHF.

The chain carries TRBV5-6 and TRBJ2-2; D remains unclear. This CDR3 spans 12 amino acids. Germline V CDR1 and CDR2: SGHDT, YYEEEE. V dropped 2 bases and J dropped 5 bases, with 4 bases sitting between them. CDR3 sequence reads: CASSFATGELFF. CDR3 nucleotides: TGTGCCAGCAGCTTTGCGACCGGGGAGCTGTTTTTT.

CDR3 region: CSARDEEQYF. CDR3 nucleotides: TGCAGTGCTAGAGATGAGGAGCAGTACTTC. This sequence joins TRBV20-1 and TRBJ2-7; no clear D gene. CDR1 and CDR2 (germline): DFQATT, SNEGSKA (reference sequence). The V gene lost 0 bases and the J gene lost 7 bases, with 4 bases spanning the gap. There are 10 residues in the CDR3.

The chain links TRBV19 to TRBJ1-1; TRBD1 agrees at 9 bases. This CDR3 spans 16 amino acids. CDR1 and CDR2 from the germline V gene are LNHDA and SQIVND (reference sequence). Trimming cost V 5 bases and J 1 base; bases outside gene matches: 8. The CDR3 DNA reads TGTGCCAGTAGTTCTCACTGGGGACAGGGGAACACTGAAGCTTTCTTT. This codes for CASSSHWGQGNTEAFF.

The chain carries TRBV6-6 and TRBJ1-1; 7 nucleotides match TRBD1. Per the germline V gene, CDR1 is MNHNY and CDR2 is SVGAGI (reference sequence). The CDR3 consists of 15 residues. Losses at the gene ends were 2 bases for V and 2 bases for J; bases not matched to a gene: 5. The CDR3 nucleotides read TGTGCCAGCAGTTACGCGTACAGGGGTAACACTGAAGCTTTCTTT. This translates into CASSYAYRGNTEAFF.